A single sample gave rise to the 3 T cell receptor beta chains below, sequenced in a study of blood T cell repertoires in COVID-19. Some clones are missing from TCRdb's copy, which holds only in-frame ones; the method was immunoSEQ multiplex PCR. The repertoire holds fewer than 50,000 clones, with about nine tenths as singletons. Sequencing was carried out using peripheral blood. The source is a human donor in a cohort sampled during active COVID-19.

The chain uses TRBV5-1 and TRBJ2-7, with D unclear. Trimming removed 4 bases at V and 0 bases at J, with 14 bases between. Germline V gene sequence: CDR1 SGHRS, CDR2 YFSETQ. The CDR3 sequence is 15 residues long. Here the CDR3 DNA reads TGCGCCAGCAGCCTTCGTCCGGGTTCCTCCTACGAGCAGTACTTC. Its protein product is CASSLRPGSSYEQYF.

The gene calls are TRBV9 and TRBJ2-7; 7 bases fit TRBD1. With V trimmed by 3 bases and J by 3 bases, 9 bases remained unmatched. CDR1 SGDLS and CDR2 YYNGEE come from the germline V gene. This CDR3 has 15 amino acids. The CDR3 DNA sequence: TGTGCCAGCAGCGCGGGACCGGGACAGAACTACGAGCAGTACTTC. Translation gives CASSAGPGQNYEQYF.

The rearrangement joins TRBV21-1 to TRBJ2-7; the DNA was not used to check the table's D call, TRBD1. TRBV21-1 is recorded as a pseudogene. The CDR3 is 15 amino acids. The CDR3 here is CASSNLPVGCYEQYV. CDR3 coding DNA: TGTGCCAGCAGCAACCTGCCCGTGGGCTGTTACGAGCAGTACGTC.